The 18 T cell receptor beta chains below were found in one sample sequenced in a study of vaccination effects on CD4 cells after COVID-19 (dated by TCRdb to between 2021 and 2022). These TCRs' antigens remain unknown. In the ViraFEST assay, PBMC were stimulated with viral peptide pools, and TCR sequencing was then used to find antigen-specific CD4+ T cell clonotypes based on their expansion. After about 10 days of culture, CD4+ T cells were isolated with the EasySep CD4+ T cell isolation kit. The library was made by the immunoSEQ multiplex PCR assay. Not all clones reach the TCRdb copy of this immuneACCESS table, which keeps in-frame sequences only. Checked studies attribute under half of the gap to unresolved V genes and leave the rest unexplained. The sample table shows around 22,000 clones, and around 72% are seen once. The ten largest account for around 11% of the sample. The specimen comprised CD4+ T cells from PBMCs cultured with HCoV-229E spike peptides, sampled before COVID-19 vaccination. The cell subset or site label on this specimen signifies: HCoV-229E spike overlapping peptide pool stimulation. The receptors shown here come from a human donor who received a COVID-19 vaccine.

The CDR3 bases are TGTGCCAGCAGTTACGGCAGGGTGAACACTGAAGCTTTCTTT. It specifies CASSYGRVNTEAFF. The genes are TRBV6-5 and TRBJ1-1, with TRBD1 as a possible D gene (5 bases). The CDR3 contains 14 residues. The germline gives CDR1 MNHEY, CDR2 SVGAGI. Deletions cut 2 bases from V and 0 bases from J, with 7 bases between.

The CDR3 nucleotides are TGTGCCAGCAGCTCGGACCATAGCACAGATACGCAGTATTTT. Translation gives CASSSDHSTDTQYF. The J gene is TRBJ2-3, the V gene TRBV7-9; no firm D call. From germline, CDR1 is SEHNR and CDR2 FQNEAQ (reference sequence). V gave up 4 bases and J gave up 0 bases, with 8 bases separating them. CDR3 length equals 14 residues.

The DNA for the CDR3 is TGTGCCAGTGGGACTAGCGGGGTCGTCGGCGGGGAGCTGTTTTTT. The encoded protein is CASGTSGVVGGELFF. V usage is TRBV2 and J usage is TRBJ2-2, with TRBD2 matching 13 bases. CDR1 SNHLY and CDR2 FYNNEI come from the germline V gene. Trimming at V came to 9 bases and at J to 7 bases, leaving 8 bases not matched to a gene. This CDR3 spans 15 amino acids.

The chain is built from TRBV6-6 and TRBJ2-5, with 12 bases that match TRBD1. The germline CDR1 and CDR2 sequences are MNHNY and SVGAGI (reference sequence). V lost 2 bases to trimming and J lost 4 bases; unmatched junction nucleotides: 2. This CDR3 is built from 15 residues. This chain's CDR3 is CASSYGTGGGETQYF. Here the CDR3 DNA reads TGTGCCAGCAGTTACGGGACAGGGGGCGGAGAGACCCAGTACTTC.

In nucleotides, the CDR3 is TGTGCCAGCAGTTATTCCCAAGGTGGGGGGGGCTATGGCTACACCTTC. It encodes CASSYSQGGGGYGYTF. The chain links TRBV6-5 to TRBJ1-2; possible D gene TRBD1, 5 bases. Germline V gives CDR1 MNHEY, CDR2 SVGAGI. V was shortened by 3 bases and J by 4 bases, with 18 bases between the two germline ends. CDR3 length: 16 amino acids.

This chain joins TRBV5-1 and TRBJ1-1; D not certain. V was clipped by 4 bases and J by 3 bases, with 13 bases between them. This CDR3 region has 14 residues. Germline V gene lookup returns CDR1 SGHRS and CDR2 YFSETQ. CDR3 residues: CASSPRTGDTEAFF. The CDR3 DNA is TGCGCCAGCAGCCCCAGGACTGGGGACACTGAAGCTTTCTTT. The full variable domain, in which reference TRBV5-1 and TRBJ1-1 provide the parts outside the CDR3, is KAGVTQTPRYLIKTRGQQVTLSCSPISGHRSVSWYQQTPGQGLQFLFEYFSETQRNKGNFPGRFSGRQFSNSRSEMNVSTLELGDSALYLCASSPRTGDTEAFFGQGTRLTVV.

The DNA for the CDR3 is TGTGCCAGCAGCAAAAGGCACTACGAGCAGTACTTC. Its protein is CASSKRHYEQYF. This chain connects TRBV21-1 to TRBJ2-7. TRBV21-1 is a documented pseudogene. There are 12 residues in the CDR3.

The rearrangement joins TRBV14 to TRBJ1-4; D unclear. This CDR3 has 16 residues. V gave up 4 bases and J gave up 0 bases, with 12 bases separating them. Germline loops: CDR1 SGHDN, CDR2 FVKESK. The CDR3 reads CASSPSGGATNEKLFF. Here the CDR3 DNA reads TGTGCCAGCAGCCCCAGTGGAGGTGCAACTAATGAAAAACTGTTTTTT.

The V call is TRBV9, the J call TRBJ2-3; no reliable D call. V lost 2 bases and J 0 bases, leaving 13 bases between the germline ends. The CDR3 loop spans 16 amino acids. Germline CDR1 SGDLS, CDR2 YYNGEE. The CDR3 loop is CASSVGSSTSTDTQYF. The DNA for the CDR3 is TGTGCCAGCAGCGTTGGGTCATCTACTAGCACAGATACGCAGTATTTT.

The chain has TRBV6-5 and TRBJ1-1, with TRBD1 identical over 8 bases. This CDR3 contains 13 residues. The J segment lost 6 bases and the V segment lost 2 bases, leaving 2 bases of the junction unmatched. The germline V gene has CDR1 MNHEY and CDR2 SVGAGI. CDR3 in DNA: TGTGCCAGCAGTTACGCACAGGGGGCTGAAGCTTTCTTT. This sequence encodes CASSYAQGAEAFF.

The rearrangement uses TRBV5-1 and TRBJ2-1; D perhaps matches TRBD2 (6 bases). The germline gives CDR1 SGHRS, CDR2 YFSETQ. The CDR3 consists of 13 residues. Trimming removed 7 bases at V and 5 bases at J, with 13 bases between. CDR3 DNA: TGCGCCAGCGGGAAGGAGCGGGACAATGAGCAGTTCTTC. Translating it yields CASGKERDNEQFF.

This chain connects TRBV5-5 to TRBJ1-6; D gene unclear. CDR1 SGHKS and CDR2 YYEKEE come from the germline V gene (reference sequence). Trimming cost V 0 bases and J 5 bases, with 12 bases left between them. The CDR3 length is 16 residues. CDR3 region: CASSLGQDVNNSPLHF. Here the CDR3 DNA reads TGTGCCAGCAGCTTGGGGCAGGACGTCAATAATTCACCCCTCCACTTT.

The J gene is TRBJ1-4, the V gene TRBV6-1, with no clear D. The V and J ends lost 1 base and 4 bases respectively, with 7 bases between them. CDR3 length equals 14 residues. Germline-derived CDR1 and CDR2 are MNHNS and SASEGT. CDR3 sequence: CASSEGTLNEKLFF. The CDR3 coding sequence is TGTGCCAGCAGTGAAGGGACCCTTAATGAAAAACTGTTTTTT.

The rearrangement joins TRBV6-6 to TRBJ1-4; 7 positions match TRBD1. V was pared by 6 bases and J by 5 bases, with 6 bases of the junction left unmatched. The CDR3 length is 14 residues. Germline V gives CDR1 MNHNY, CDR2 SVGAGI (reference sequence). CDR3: CASRPQGGNEKLFF. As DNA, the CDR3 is TGTGCCAGCAGACCCCAGGGGGGGAATGAAAAACTGTTTTTT.

CDR3 DNA sequence: TGTGCCATCCGGAGTAGCGGGAACTCCTACGAGCAGTACTTC. Its translation is CAIRSSGNSYEQYF. V gene TRBV10-3 combines with J gene TRBJ2-7; 8 nucleotides align to TRBD2. Germline values: CDR1 ENHRY, CDR2 SYGVKD. CDR3 length equals 14 residues. Trimming cost V 8 bases and J 0 bases; bases outside gene matches: 6.

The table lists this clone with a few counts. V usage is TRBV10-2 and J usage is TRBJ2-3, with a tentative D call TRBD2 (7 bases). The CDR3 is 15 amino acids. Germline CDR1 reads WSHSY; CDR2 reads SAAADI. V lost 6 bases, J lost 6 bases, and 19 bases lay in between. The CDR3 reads CASRVTGGPGDTQYF. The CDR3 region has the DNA TGCGCCAGCAGAGTCACGGGGGGCCCCGGCGATACGCAGTATTTT.

The CDR3 DNA is TGTGCCTGCCAAAAGGGGGTGGGGATCCCAGATACGCAGTATTTT. Translating it yields CACQKGVGIPDTQYF. The chain has TRBV30 and TRBJ2-3, with a possible D match to TRBD1 (6 bases). This CDR3 region has 15 residues. V was clipped by 6 bases and J by 4 bases, with 20 bases between them. Per the germline V gene, CDR1 is GTSNPN and CDR2 is SVGIG (reference sequence).

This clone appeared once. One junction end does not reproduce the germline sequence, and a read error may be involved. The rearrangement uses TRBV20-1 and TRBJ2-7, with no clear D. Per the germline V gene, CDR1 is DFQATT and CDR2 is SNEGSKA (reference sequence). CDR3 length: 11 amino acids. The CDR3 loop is CSARDPGRVLF. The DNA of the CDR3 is TGCAGTGCTAGAGATCCCGGAAGGGTCCTCTTC.